This T cell receptor beta chain came from a study of spatial heterogeneity in lung cancer. As for the study in general: The study observed each unique TCR and UMI combination more than ten times on average in raw reads.

MiXCR was run by TCRdb on the 5' RACE reads, yielding one entry per CDR3 protein. The sample consists of about 100,000 distinct CDR3 sequences, approximately 19% of them appearing once. CDR1 and CDR2 from the germline V gene are LNHDA and SQIVND (reference sequence). The CDR3 is 14 residues long. With 5 bases removed from V and 9 bases from J, the gap between germline ends came to 17 bases. Time point reported: blood at routine non-recurrence follow-up after resection. The genes are TRBV19 and TRBJ2-1, with D possibly TRBD1 on 5 matching bases. The clonotype originates from a male donor with early-stage non-small cell lung cancer. The sequencing here drew on PBMCs, taken at follow-up. This chain's CDR3 is CASSWSGNTGEQFF. The CDR3 nucleotides read TGTGCCAGTAGTTGGTCAGGGAATACCGGTGAGCAGTTCTTC.